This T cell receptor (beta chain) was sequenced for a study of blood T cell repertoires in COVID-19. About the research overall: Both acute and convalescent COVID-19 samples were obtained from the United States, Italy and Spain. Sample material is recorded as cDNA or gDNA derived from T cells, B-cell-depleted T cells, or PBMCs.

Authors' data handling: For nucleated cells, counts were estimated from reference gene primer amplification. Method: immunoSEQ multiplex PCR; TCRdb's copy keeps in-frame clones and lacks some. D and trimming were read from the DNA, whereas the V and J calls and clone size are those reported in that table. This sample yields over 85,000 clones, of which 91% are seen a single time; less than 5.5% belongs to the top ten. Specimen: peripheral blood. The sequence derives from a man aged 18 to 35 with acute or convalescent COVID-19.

CDR3 protein: CASSSQGSLNTEAFF. The CDR3 DNA is TGTGCCAGCAGCTCTCAGGGAAGTTTGAACACTGAAGCTTTCTTT. The rearrangement joins TRBV7-6 to TRBJ1-1; a possible D gene is TRBD1 (5 bases). The ends were cut back, 4 bases at V and 0 bases at J, with 12 bases in the middle. Germline V lookup: CDR1 SGHVS, CDR2 FNYEAQ. The length of the CDR3 is 15 residues.